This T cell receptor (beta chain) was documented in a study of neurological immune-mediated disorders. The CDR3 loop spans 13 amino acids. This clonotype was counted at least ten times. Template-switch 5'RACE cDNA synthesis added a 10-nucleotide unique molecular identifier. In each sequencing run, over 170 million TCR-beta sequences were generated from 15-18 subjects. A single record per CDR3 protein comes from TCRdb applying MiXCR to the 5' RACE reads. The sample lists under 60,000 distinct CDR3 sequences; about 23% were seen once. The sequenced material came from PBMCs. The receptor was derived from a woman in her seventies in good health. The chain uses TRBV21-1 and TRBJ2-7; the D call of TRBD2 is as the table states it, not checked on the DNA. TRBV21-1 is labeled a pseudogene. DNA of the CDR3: TGTGCCAGCAGACGACTAGCGGGAAGTGAGCAGTACTTC. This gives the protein CASRRLAGSEQYF.